The rows below give T cell receptor beta chains drawn from one sample of a study of cytomegalovirus exposure and HLA in healthy donors. Data came from immunoSEQ multiplex PCR; TCRdb stores just in-frame clones and leaves some out. The sample gives about 160,000 clones, 86% of which show up once; just under 2% is in the top ten. Sequenced: PBMCs. Every receptor here comes from a woman under 30 in good health and CMV-seronegative. CDR3s include the opening cysteine and the closing phenylalanine or tryptophan. D genes are given only for firm matches. The size of a clone is reported for some rows only, either as once, few or many, or as a class for expanded clones.

j_call clone_size d_call v_call cdr3_nt cdr3_aa
TRBJ2-7 once NA TRBV19 TGTGCCAGTAGTTGGGGGCCGAGCTCCTACGAGCAGTACTTC CASSWGPSSYEQYF
TRBJ2-7 NA TRBD2 TRBV5-6 TGTGCCAGCAGCTTCCCGGGGGACTACTACGAGCAGTACTTC CASSFPGDYYEQYF
TRBJ1-1 NA NA TRBV6-4 TGTGCCACCCTAACTCCAGGGAAAGGGGCCCCAAACACTGAAGCTTTCTTT CATLTPGKGAPNTEAFF
TRBJ1-5 NA TRBD1 TRBV28 TGTGCCAGCAGCCCCTCGACAGGGGGAAATCAGCCCCAGCATTTT CASSPSTGGNQPQHF
TRBJ1-3 NA TRBD1 TRBV28 TGTGCCAGCAGACCACAGGGGAATCACAGAGACACCATATATTTT CASRPQGNHRDTIYF
TRBJ2-2 NA NA TRBV7-6 TGTGCCAGCAGCCCGCCGTTTGGTCCTACGACCGGGGAGCTGTTTTTT CASSPPFGPTTGELFF
TRBJ2-5 NA NA TRBV4-1 TGCGCCAGCAGCCTCTATCTAGCTGCCCAGGGGGAGACCCAGTACTTC CASSLYLAAQGETQYF
TRBJ2-3 NA NA TRBV29-1 TGCAGCGTGGACAGAGACGAATCATATACGCAGTATTTT CSVDRDESYTQYF
TRBJ2-7 NA NA TRBV19 TGTGCCAGTAGTATAGGGAGCGGCGAGCAGTACTTC CASSIGSGEQYF
TRBJ1-2 NA NA TRBV19 TGTGCCAGTAGGAATTTCGCCGGACAGTCGGGCTACACCTTC CASRNFAGQSGYTF
TRBJ2-5 NA NA TRBV30 TGTGCCTGGAGTACCCCTCCAGGGCAGTACTTC CAWSTPPGQYF
TRBJ2-5 once TRBD2 TRBV5-4 TGTGCCAGCAGCTTGGGGCGGGGGAGGGAGGAGACCCAATACTTC CASSLGRGREETQYF
TRBJ2-5 NA TRBD2 TRBV29-1 TGCAGCGTTGGCGGGGAGGGTTTATTGTCGGAGACCCAGTACTTC CSVGGEGLLSETQYF
TRBJ1-4 NA TRBD1 TRBV4-2 TGTGCCAGCAGCCGAGGGACAGAAGCAACTAATGAAAAACTGTTTTTT CASSRGTEATNEKLFF
TRBJ2-2 once NA TRBV28 TGTGCCAGCAAGAGGCGTAACACCGGGGAGCTGTTTTTT CASKRRNTGELFF
TRBJ2-7 NA TRBD1 TRBV28 TGTGCCAGCAGGGGGACAGGGCGAATCTCCTACGAGCAGTACTTC CASRGTGRISYEQYF
TRBJ2-6 NA NA TRBV28 TGTGCCACGCAGGGGGGAAGAGCTGGGGCCAACGTCCTGACTTTC CATQGGRAGANVLTF
TRBJ2-7 NA TRBD2 TRBV10-3 TGTGCCATTGTAGCGGGAGGGACGTACGAGCAGTACTTC CAIVAGGTYEQYF
TRBJ1-1 NA NA TRBV27 TGTGCCAGCAGTTTACGTAGGGAGGACACTGAAGCTTTCTTT CASSLRREDTEAFF
TRBJ2-7 NA TRBD2 TRBV27 TGTGCCAGCAGACTCCCCCGATCGGGAGGGATCTACGAGCAGTACTTC CASRLPRSGGIYEQYF
TRBJ2-2 NA TRBD2 TRBV2 TGTGCCAGCAGTGAAGTCGCGGGACTAGGGATTAAAGCGACCGGGGAGCTGTTTTTT CASSEVAGLGIKATGELFF
TRBJ2-7 NA TRBD2 TRBV27 TGTGCCAGCAGCGTACTAGCGGGAGATGCCGAGCAGTACTTC CASSVLAGDAEQYF
TRBJ2-3 NA TRBD1 TRBV5-1 TGCGCCAGCAGCTTGGGGCAGGGGGCCGTAGCTAGCACAGATACGCAGTATTTT CASSLGQGAVASTDTQYF
TRBJ2-1 few TRBD2 TRBV5-1 TGCGCCAGCAGCATGGGGGGACTAGGTGTGGGGAATGAGCAGTTCTTC CASSMGGLGVGNEQFF
TRBJ1-2 NA NA TRBV30 TGTGCCTGGGGCGGGGGGCTCCGAGGCTACACCTTC CAWGGGLRGYTF
TRBJ2-1 NA TRBD1 TRBV5-1 TGCGCCAGCAGCTTGGAGACAGGGTGGAATGAGCAGTTCTTC CASSLETGWNEQFF
TRBJ2-2 once TRBD1 TRBV29-1 TGCAGCGCCGGATCGACAGGGTGGCGGACCGGGGAGCTGTTTTTT CSAGSTGWRTGELFF
TRBJ2-5 NA NA TRBV7-2 TGTGCCAGCAGCTTAGGGGGGGTAATCGAGACCCAGTACTTC CASSLGGVIETQYF
TRBJ2-3 NA TRBD2 TRBV7-9 TGTTCCAGCAGCTTAGATTTGGCGGGGGGCGTAACAGATACGCAGTATTTT CSSSLDLAGGVTDTQYF
TRBJ1-1 NA NA TRBV7-8 TGTGCCAGCAGCTTAGGGGGTGAGGGAACCGACACTGAAGCTTTCTTT CASSLGGEGTDTEAFF
TRBJ2-5 NA NA TRBV28 TGTGCCAGCAGTTTGAGAGTAATCGAGACCCAGTACTTC CASSLRVIETQYF